Following are 23 T cell receptor beta chains from one sample sequenced in a study of T-cell reconstitution after alpha-beta-depleted transplantation in children. For TCRbeta, the library was prepared with unique molecular identifiers. TCRdb passed the PCR reads through MiXCR, listing each CDR3 protein once. The table includes about 350,000 distinct CDR3 sequences, roughly 17% detected once. The sample in question was PBMCs, mostly from graft donor cells, obtained 360 days after TCRalphabeta/CD19-depleted stem cell transplant. The receptors shown here come from a male patient aged 2-10 years who had a stem cell transplant for acute lymphoblastic leukemia, so the T cells may come from the graft donor.

The chain uses TRBV5-6 and TRBJ1-1; tentative D call: TRBD1 (6 bases). The CDR3 consists of 15 residues. The V gene's germline CDR1 is SGHDT and CDR2 YYEEEE. V was clipped by 0 bases and J by 7 bases, with 16 bases between them. The CDR3 DNA reads TGTGCCAGCAGCTTGGTAGGGGGGCGGAAGGGTGAAGCTTTCTTT. Protein product: CASSLVGGRKGEAFF.

In this sample, this clonotype turned up a few times. The chain employs TRBV12-3 or TRBV12-4 and TRBJ1-5; maybe TRBD1 (5 bases). CDR3 size: 14 residues. The ends were cut back, 2 bases at V and 6 bases at J, with 11 bases in the middle. This CDR3 reads CASSLSGPAQPQHF. CDR3 bases: TGTGCCAGCAGTTTATCAGGGCCCGCTCAGCCCCAGCATTTT.

The rearrangement links TRBV28 to TRBJ2-7, with D unclear. This CDR3 spans 14 amino acids. The germline V gene has CDR1 MDHEN and CDR2 SYDVKM. Trimming removed 3 bases from V and 0 bases from J, with 9 bases in between. Here the CDR3 DNA reads TGTGCCAGCAGTTTCCGACCTCTCTCCTACGAGCAGTACTTC. Translating gives CASSFRPLSYEQYF.

In its sample, this clonotype was seen many times. V gene TRBV29-1 combines with J gene TRBJ2-2; no clear D gene. This CDR3 has 12 amino acids. Trimming removed 5 bases from V and 1 base from J, with 5 bases in between. Germline-derived CDR1 and CDR2 are SQVTM and ANQGSEA. CDR3 region: CSVQVNTGELFF. In DNA form, the CDR3 reads TGCAGCGTTCAAGTGAACACCGGGGAGCTGTTTTTT.

The chain links TRBV12-3 or TRBV12-4 to TRBJ2-1, with 8 bases that match TRBD1. V shed 7 bases, J shed 2 bases, and the junction held 7 bases outside the gene matches. The CDR3 loop spans 15 amino acids. This CDR3 reads CASKDRENPYNEQFF. The CDR3 DNA reads TGTGCCAGCAAGGACAGGGAGAATCCCTACAATGAGCAGTTCTTC.

This clonotype was seen only a few times. The chain has TRBV10-3 and TRBJ2-7; 8 bases are shared with TRBD2. Per germline, CDR1 ENHRY and CDR2 SYGVKD. With V trimmed by 4 bases and J by 7 bases, 9 bases remained unmatched. The CDR3 has 14 amino acids. CDR3 protein: CAISAPNSGTEQYF. For the CDR3, the DNA is TGTGCCATCAGTGCTCCAAATAGCGGGACGGAGCAGTACTTC.

This sequence joins TRBV7-6 and TRBJ2-3; 8 bases align to TRBD2. The CDR3 is made up of 17 amino acids. CDR1 is SGHVS and CDR2 is FNYEAQ in the germline V gene. V lost 0 bases to trimming and J lost 4 bases; unmatched junction nucleotides: 9. This CDR3 reads CASSLAYGGAGPDTQYF. In DNA, the CDR3 is TGTGCCAGCAGCTTAGCTTACGGGGGGGCAGGCCCAGATACGCAGTATTTT.

This clonotype was observed many times. The chain employs TRBV12-3 or TRBV12-4 and TRBJ2-1, with TRBD2 matching over 15 bases. V lost 3 bases, J lost 6 bases, and 3 bases stayed unmatched. CDR3 length: 16 amino acids. The CDR3 protein is CASSFGTSGRSNEQFF. The CDR3, as DNA: TGTGCCAGCAGTTTTGGGACTAGCGGGAGGTCCAATGAGCAGTTCTTC.

The sample holds many counts of this clonotype. The V call is TRBV7-3, the J call TRBJ2-1; D may correspond to TRBD1 or TRBD2 (6 bases each). With 5 bases removed from V and 3 bases from J, the gap between germline ends came to 17 bases. This CDR3 comprises 16 residues. Per germline, CDR1 SGHTA and CDR2 FQGTGA. The CDR3 loop is CASSAWAEGGYNEQFF. The DNA of the CDR3 is TGTGCCAGCAGCGCCTGGGCTGAGGGGGGCTACAATGAGCAGTTCTTC. The full variable domain, its missing parts supplied by reference TRBV7-3 and TRBJ2-1, is GAGVSQTPSNKVTEKGKYVELRCDPISGHTALYWYRQSLGQGPEFLIYFQGTGAADDSGLPNDRFFAVRPEGSVSTLKIQRTERGDSAVYLCASSAWAEGGYNEQFFGPGTRLTVL.

This clonotype was seen a handful of times. V usage is TRBV21-1 and J usage is TRBJ2-1. TRBV21-1 is described as a pseudogene. The CDR3 is 15 amino acids. CDR3 residues: CASSNKGLDYNEQFF. CDR3 DNA sequence: TGTGCCAGCAGCAACAAAGGGTTGGACTACAATGAGCAGTTCTTC.

The sample holds a few counts of this clonotype. The rearrangement joins TRBV20-1 to TRBJ2-3; D is unresolved. Trimming cost V 1 base and J 12 bases, with 14 bases left between them. This CDR3 spans 12 amino acids. Looked up from germline, CDR1 is DFQATT and CDR2 is SNEGSKA (reference sequence). DNA of the CDR3: TGCAGTGCTAGAGTCCTCCTTCAGTCCCAGTATTTT. The encoded protein is CSARVLLQSQYF.

This clonotype was seen a few times. J is TRBJ1-1 and V is TRBV30; possibly TRBD1 for D (5 bases). CDR1 GTSNPN and CDR2 SVGIG come from the germline V gene (reference sequence). The CDR3 is 13 residues long. V lost 6 bases to trimming and J lost 2 bases, with 13 bases between them. The CDR3 spells CACLDQGNTEAFF. CDR3 DNA: TGTGCCTGTCTGGACCAGGGAAACACTGAAGCTTTCTTT.

The V gene is TRBV25-1, the J gene TRBJ2-5, with 8 bases that match TRBD1. J was trimmed by 2 bases and V by 5 bases; bases with no gene match: 7. CDR3 length: 15 amino acids. Germline CDR1 reads MGHDK; CDR2 reads SYGVNS. CDR3 in amino acids: CASSYNRGWQETQYF. In DNA form, the CDR3 reads TGTGCCAGCAGTTACAACAGGGGGTGGCAAGAGACCCAGTACTTC.

This clonotype was picked up a small number of times. The chain employs TRBV12-5 and TRBJ2-5, with D perhaps matching TRBD1 (6 bases). CDR3 length: 13 residues. The V gene lost 7 bases and the J gene lost 2 bases, with 11 bases spanning the gap. Germline-derived CDR1 and CDR2 are LGHNT and FRNRAP. Here the CDR3 reads CASVLTGQETQYF. The CDR3 DNA sequence: TGTGCTAGTGTCCTGACAGGACAAGAGACCCAGTACTTC.

This clonotype was observed many times. The chain is built from TRBV15 and TRBJ2-6, with D unclear. This CDR3 is 15 amino acids long. CDR1 and CDR2 from the germline V gene are LNHNV and YYDKDF (reference sequence). V was pared by 1 base and J by 0 bases, with 4 bases between. CDR3 DNA sequence: TGTGCCACCAGCAGAGGTTCCTCTGGGGCCAACGTCCTGACTTTC. This gives the protein CATSRGSSGANVLTF.

This clonotype has only a few counts. A much larger clone differs by one base, so this may be a read error. Because it lacks the conserved phenylalanine or tryptophan at the end, this CDR3 is likely a read error. The chain uses TRBV6-2 or TRBV6-3 and TRBJ2-4, with a possible D match to TRBD1 (6 bases). V lost 2 bases and J lost 6, with 17 bases in between. This CDR3 has 16 residues. Germline assignment: CDR1 MNHEY and CDR2 SVGEGT. The CDR3 protein is CASSYTGTGHRNIQYY. Written as DNA, the CDR3 is TGTGCCAGCAGTTACACGGGCACAGGGCACAGAAACATTCAGTACTAC.

This clonotype was observed a handful of times. The V and J genes are TRBV12-3 or TRBV12-4 and TRBJ1-3; D ambiguous. Trimming pared 3 bases from V and 7 bases from J, leaving 13 bases between. The CDR3 has 14 amino acids. The CDR3: CASSFHSTGNTIYF. The CDR3 DNA reads as TGTGCCAGCAGTTTTCATTCTACGGGGAACACCATATATTTT.

In this sample, this clonotype turned up a few times. The gene calls are TRBV24-1 and TRBJ2-7; D uncertain. Trimming removed 4 bases from V and 6 bases from J, with 12 bases in between. This CDR3 is 13 amino acids long. CDR1 is KGHDR and CDR2 is SFDVKD in the germline V gene. In nucleotides, the CDR3 is TGTGCCACCAGTGACAGAAGACCCTCCGAGCAGTACTTC. Its protein is CATSDRRPSEQYF.

This rearrangement joins TRBV5-1 to TRBJ1-2; no clear D gene. Per the germline V gene, CDR1 is SGHRS and CDR2 is YFSETQ. This CDR3 spans 13 amino acids. V lost 3 bases and J 3 bases, leaving 9 bases between the germline ends. Here the CDR3 DNA reads TGCGCCAGCAGCTCTTCACCACACTATGGCTACACCTTC. Protein sequence: CASSSSPHYGYTF.

This clonotype showed up just a few times. The chain employs TRBV10-3 and TRBJ2-5, with 7 positions matching TRBD1. The germline CDR1 and CDR2 sequences are ENHRY and SYGVKD. Trimming removed 4 bases from V and 2 bases from J; junction bases left unmatched: 4. This CDR3 has 14 amino acids. CDR3 protein: CAISGDRAQETQYF. The CDR3 DNA follows: TGTGCCATCAGTGGAGACAGGGCGCAAGAGACCCAGTACTTC.

This clonotype was seen more than once but under ten times. The rearrangement links TRBV11-2 to TRBJ2-1; 13 bases match TRBD2. Germline CDR1 and CDR2: SGHAT and FQNNGV. The CDR3 has 16 amino acids. V lost 6 bases to trimming and J lost 7 bases; unmatched junction nucleotides: 9. CDR3 bases: TGTGCCAGCAGTTATATTCCGGGACTAGCGGGGAATGAGCAGTTCTTC. This encodes CASSYIPGLAGNEQFF.

The rearrangement joins TRBV7-9 to TRBJ1-1, with 9 bases matching TRBD1. This CDR3 is built from 14 residues. Trimming cost V 5 bases and J 5 bases; bases outside gene matches: 6. Germline values: CDR1 SEHNR, CDR2 FQNEAQ (reference sequence). CDR3 sequence reads: CASSPWTGETEAFF. The CDR3 region has the DNA TGTGCCAGCAGCCCATGGACAGGGGAAACTGAAGCTTTCTTT.

The table lists this clonotype with a few counts. The chain combines TRBV6-2 or TRBV6-3 with TRBJ1-6; D gene ambiguous. Germline V gives CDR1 MNHEY, CDR2 SVGEGT. This CDR3 comprises 16 residues. The V end lost 7 bases, the J end lost 11 bases, and 24 bases lay between the germline ends. The CDR3 loop is CASNELAGQRTAPLHF. CDR3 sequence (DNA): TGTGCCAGCAACGAATTGGCGGGTCAACGGACGGCACCCCTCCACTTT.